The T cell receptor (beta chain) under discussion was sequenced for a study of T cell clonotyping in hematopoietic cell transplantation. Notes on the study in general: Broader posttransplant TCR repertoire diversity was predicted by graft donor and pretransplant recipient Inverse Simpson Index values. Without cell sorting, CD4 versus CD8 contributions remain unresolved. After transplant, recipient diversity fell while pathologically expanded clonotypes grew through day 180.

Sequenced by immunoSEQ multiplex PCR; TCRdb stores in-frame clones only, minus some. The sample has 8,000 or so clones; less than 70% are singletons. CDR1 is LNHDA, CDR2 SQIVND, per germline (reference sequence). V lost 1 base and J lost 7, with 9 bases in between. The CDR3 loop spans 13 amino acids. Notes on this clone: The antigen is unknown.

This TCR derives from a male patient in his sixties or seventies who had an allogeneic stem cell transplant from an unrelated donor, so the T cells may come from the graft donor. Some clones in this sample may be carry-over from other donors' samples. The chain uses TRBV19 and TRBJ2-3, with unresolved D. The input for sequencing was peripheral blood mononuclear cells, taken 100 days after allogeneic stem cell transplant. As DNA, the CDR3 is TGTGCCAGTAGTATAGGGCATCAGTATACGCAGTATTTT. This codes for CASSIGHQYTQYF.